This TCR beta chain comes out of a study of CD8+ T cells in alopecia areata. Study outcomes and limitations: In patients, TCRs were shared less clearly than in mice, and HLA may possibly be involved. Compared with normal scalp, lesional scalp had higher clonality and more expanded CD8+ clones.

Trimming removed 4 bases from V and 4 bases from J, with 18 bases in between. The CDR3 consists of 15 residues. From germline, CDR1 is SGDLS and CDR2 YYNGEE. The sample holds one count of this clone. As yet, its antigen is unknown. Using a FACSAria, the CD4+ and CD8+ T cells were sorted from the PBMCs. RNA was isolated and reverse transcribed to cDNA, the sequencing template. The method was immunoSEQ multiplex PCR; TCRdb's version includes in-frame clones alone and lacks a portion of them. The sample gives about 150,000 clones, 55% to 65% of which show up once; about 4.4% is in the top ten. This TCR came from a human donor in good health. The chain has TRBV9 and TRBJ2-7; perhaps TRBD1 as D (5 bases). Sequenced input: CD4+ T cells sorted from blood. The CDR3 region has the DNA TGTGCCAGCAGCTTAAGGGGCGCGGCCCTTTACGAGCAGTACTTC. Translated: CASSLRGAALYEQYF.